There are a few counts of the clone carrying this TCR beta chain. From germline, CDR1 is SGHTA and CDR2 FQGNSA. The CDR3 is 14 amino acids. V shed 5 bases and J shed 10 bases, with 20 bases lying between them. This sample was taken from a study of regulatory T cells in long-lasting Graves disease. With iRepertoire HTBI primers and Arm-PCR of CDR3 regions, TCR beta libraries were built. TCRdb re-derived calls from the multiplex PCR reads in MiXCR, one entry per CDR3 protein. Of 450,000 or so distinct CDR3 sequences listed, about 20% are singletons. Time point described: persistent/refractory GD, antithyroid drugs over 5 years with positive TRAb. Extracted RNA from PBMCs served as the source of the TCR library.

The receptor's source is a female donor with Graves disease. The chain employs TRBV7-2 and TRBJ1-1; no clear D gene. Sequences were derived from peripheral blood mononuclear cells (PBMCs), sampled when the disease was refractory, from a patient treated with antithyroid drugs. Here the CDR3 reads CASSLTGSPSGAFF. DNA of the CDR3: TGTGCCAGCAGCCTGACGGGTTCCCCTTCCGGAGCTTTCTTT.